This T cell receptor beta chain appears in the sequencing data of a study of spatial heterogeneity in lung cancer. Whole-study context: Each distinct TCR and UMI combination averaged more than ten appearances in raw reads.

This clonotype was detected many times. Time point of the sample: sample taken at primary tumor resection. Whole RNA, which was extracted from tumor, nontumor lung tissue or frozen PBMC, was sequenced without any cell sorting. A total of around 76 untreated early-stage non-small cell lung cancer patients served as donors. A unique molecular identifier was carried by every single TCR cDNA molecule. TCRdb used MiXCR to reprocess the 5' RACE reads, holding one entry per CDR3 protein. The sample holds about 38,000 distinct CDR3 sequences, roughly 8% seen once. Looked up from germline, CDR1 is MNHEY and CDR2 is SVGEGT. This CDR3 spans 13 amino acids. V lost 2 bases, J lost 1 base, and 2 bases lay in between.

This clonotype was sampled from a male donor with early-stage non-small cell lung cancer. The source material was PBMCs, sampled at surgery. This rearrangement joins TRBV6-2 or TRBV6-3 to TRBJ2-2; D call uncertain. CDR3 in amino acids: CASSYQNTGELFF. The CDR3 bases are TGTGCCAGCAGTTACCAGAACACCGGGGAGCTGTTTTTT.